This T cell receptor (beta chain) is from a study of shared clonotypes between healthy human individuals. At the level of the study: There were three CD4 naive, three CD4 memory, two CD8 naive and one CD8 memory plates per donor.

Whole-study findings and limits: Sequencing depth was a factor that was expected to affect clonotype sharing among donors. Larger estimated richness was generally recorded for naive subsets relative to memory subsets.

Profiling relied on immunoSEQ multiplex PCR, and the TCRdb table lists in-frame clones only, not all of them. Of roughly 1,000,000 clones in the sample, 70% to 80% were seen once. In the CD4+ fraction, cells were divided into CD45RA+ naive and CD45RA-negative memory subsets. Regarding this clone: Antigen specificity is unknown. The identical CDR3 is also encoded by other nucleotide sequences in the sample.

Sequenced input: memory CD4+ T cells from PBMCs. The subset here: CD45RA-negative fraction. This TCR came from a man aged 18-30 years in good health. Some clones in this sample may be carry-over from other donors' samples.

The CDR3 DNA reads TGTGCCAGCTCTCCTCCTAGCGGGAGAGGTACCGGGGAGCTGTTTTTT. As protein: CASSPPSGRGTGELFF. J is TRBJ2-2 and V is TRBV18, with 10 nucleotides matching TRBD2. The CDR3 is made up of 16 amino acids. Losses at the gene ends were 6 bases for V and 5 bases for J; bases not matched to a gene: 9. In germline, CDR1 is KGHSH, CDR2 LQKENI.